A single sample is the source of the 18 T cell receptor beta chains below, sequenced in a study of T cells in Graves' hyperthyroidism and ophthalmopathy (dated by TCRdb to between 2018 and 2021). The library came from multiplex PCR. These reads were obtained on an Illumina HiSeq 2000. The TCR beta CDR3 regions were amplified from the RNA transcripts. The first round of RT-PCR for the TCR CDR3 was performed with the HTBI primer set and the Qiagen OneStep RT-PCR kit. TCRdb trimmed the raw reads at Q25, called clones with MiXCR and kept productive beta chains. Under each unique CDR3 protein, matching rows form one entry showing the most common genes and DNA. The sample table holds fewer than 350,000 distinct CDR3 sequences, of which 15% to 20% were seen once. Approximately 49% of the sample belongs to the ten largest clones. The sample comprised blood. Receptors originate from a woman aged 45-65 years with Graves' hyperthyroidism.

The chain is built from TRBV9 and TRBJ2-3; the D gene is possibly TRBD1 (5 bases). CDR1 and CDR2 from the germline V gene are SGDLS and YYNGEE. Trimming pared 4 bases from V and 10 bases from J, leaving 13 bases between. The CDR3 is 12 residues long. CDR3 in DNA: TGTGCCAGCAGCCCCCAGGGATCTGCGCAGTATTTT. Translation: CASSPQGSAQYF.

J is TRBJ2-3 and V is TRBV27, with 8 nucleotides matching TRBD1. The CDR3 extends over 13 amino acids. The germline V gene encodes CDR1 MNHEY and CDR2 SMNVEV (reference sequence). V dropped 4 bases and J dropped 9; count of bases not matched to a gene: 6. The chain's CDR3 is CASSSFTGGTQYF. The CDR3 region has the DNA TGTGCCAGCAGTTCATTCACAGGGGGGACGCAGTATTTT.

The V call is TRBV19, the J call TRBJ2-3; D uncertain. The length of the CDR3 is 14 residues. CDR1 is LNHDA, CDR2 SQIVND, per germline (reference sequence). The V end lost 6 bases, the J end lost 1 base, and 11 bases lay between the germline ends. CDR3 bases: TGTGCCAGTAGGGTAAGCGAGGGCACAGATACGCAGTATTTT. It translates to CASRVSEGTDTQYF.

The V call is TRBV5-1, the J call TRBJ2-5; D gene unclear. The tail of the sequence fits TRBJ2-1 better, so the J call may be wrong. From germline, CDR1 is SGHRS and CDR2 YFSETQ. This CDR3 is built from 15 residues. CDR3 sequence (DNA): TGCGCCAGCAGCTTGATGAAAGCGATAACGGAGACCCAGTTCTTC. Protein sequence: CASSLMKAITETQFF.

This clonotype came up a few times. The V and J genes are TRBV7-9 and TRBJ2-3, with unresolved D. The V gene lost 1 base and the J gene lost 0 bases, with 8 bases spanning the gap. From germline, CDR1 is SEHNR and CDR2 FQNEAQ (reference sequence). The CDR3 covers 15 residues. CDR3 nucleotide sequence: TGTGCCAGCAGCTTAGAACCAGGAAGCACAGATACGCAGTATTTT. Encoded protein: CASSLEPGSTDTQYF.

V is TRBV7-2 and J is TRBJ2-3; TRBD2 aligns across 8 bases. Trimming took 7 bases from V and 4 from J; bases not matched to a gene: 10. The CDR3 covers 15 residues. Germline V gene lookup returns CDR1 SGHTA and CDR2 FQGNSA. The CDR3 protein is CASNREGGRADTQYF. The CDR3 DNA reads as TGTGCCAGCAATCGGGAGGGGGGCCGGGCAGATACGCAGTATTTT.

A note on this clonotype: At one boundary the junction diverges from the germline segment, which might be a read error. V is TRBV7-3 and J is TRBJ2-1; maybe TRBD1 (6 bases). The CDR3 consists of 15 residues. The germline CDR1 and CDR2 sequences are SGHTA and FQGTGA. CDR3 DNA sequence: TGTGCCAGCAGCCCCGGTTGGGGGCCCTACAGTGAGCAGTTCTTC. Encoded protein: CASSPGWGPYSEQFF. Complete variable domain (other parts from reference TRBV7-3 and TRBJ2-1): GAGVSQTPSNKVTEKGKYVELRCDPISGHTALYWYRQSLGQGPEFLIYFQGTGAADDSGLPNDRFFAVRPEGSVSTLKIQRTERGDSAVYLCASSPGWGPYSEQFFGPGTRLTVL.

The chain couples TRBV4-2 to TRBJ1-2, with D maybe TRBD1 (6 bases). Trimming took off 4 bases at V and 5 bases at J, with 17 bases between the two ends. The germline V gene encodes CDR1 LGHNA and CDR2 YNFKEQ. This CDR3 comprises 15 residues. CDR3 residues: CASSPPEGEAYGYTF. The CDR3 DNA reads as TGTGCCAGCAGCCCACCTGAGGGGGAGGCATATGGCTACACCTTC.

The rearrangement joins TRBV6-1 to TRBJ2-7; no clear D gene. The ends were cut back, 4 bases at V and 2 bases at J, with 3 bases in the middle. Germline assignment: CDR1 MNHNS and CDR2 SASEGT. The CDR3 contains 11 residues. CDR3 bases: TGTGCCAGCAGTGGAGCCTACGAGCAGTACTTC. It codes for CASSGAYEQYF.

The chain couples TRBV12-3 or TRBV12-4 to TRBJ2-1, with 10 bases matching TRBD2. The V segment lost 7 bases and the J segment 10 bases; nucleotides outside the gene matches: 13. CDR3 length: 15 residues. The CDR3 coding sequence is TGTGCCAGCAATTTCTGGGCTAGCGGGAGTCAGGAGCAGTTCTTC. This codes for CASNFWASGSQEQFF.

This clonotype was picked up many times. This sequence joins TRBV6-2 or TRBV6-3 and TRBJ1-1; 7 bases are a match to TRBD1. The germline gives CDR1 MNHEY, CDR2 SVGEGT. This CDR3 comprises 13 residues. Trimming took 6 bases from V and 3 from J; bases not matched to a gene: 4. The CDR3 DNA sequence: TGTGCCAGCAGGGGGGACAGCCACACTGAAGCTTTCTTT. Its translation: CASRGDSHTEAFF.

This chain connects TRBV6-2 or TRBV6-3 to TRBJ2-3; tentatively, D is TRBD1 (6 bases). There are 13 residues in the CDR3. Germline V gene data show CDR1 as MNHEY and CDR2 as SVGEGT. The V and J ends lost 6 bases and 2 bases respectively, with 9 bases between them. The CDR3 DNA reads TGTGCCAGCAGCGGGACATACACAGATACGCAGTATTTT. It is translated as CASSGTYTDTQYF.

V is TRBV6-2 or TRBV6-3 and J is TRBJ1-2; a weak D match, TRBD1 (5 bases). The CDR3 extends over 16 amino acids. CDR1 is MNHEY, CDR2 SVGEGT, per germline. Between the trimmed V and J ends, which lost 4 bases and 6 bases, there was a span of 21 bases. The CDR3 loop reads CASSSQPQGSFNGYTF. In DNA form, the CDR3 reads TGTGCCAGCAGTTCTCAGCCCCAGGGTTCCTTCAATGGCTACACCTTC.

The rearrangement uses TRBV29-1 and TRBJ2-3; D not resolved. Germline values: CDR1 SQVTM, CDR2 ANQGSEA. With 4 bases removed from V and 3 bases from J, the gap between germline ends came to 11 bases. This CDR3 region has 13 residues. The DNA for the CDR3 is TGCAGCGTTGTTAGTCAGAATACAGATACGCAGTATTTT. Protein: CSVVSQNTDTQYF.

This chain links TRBV2 with TRBJ2-2; 7 bases map to TRBD2. This CDR3 has 15 residues. V dropped 4 bases and J dropped 0; count of bases not matched to a gene: 2. Germline CDR1 SNHLY, CDR2 FYNNEI. CDR3 in DNA: TGTGCCAGCAGTGGACTAGCACCGAACACCGGGGAGCTGTTTTTT. Its translation: CASSGLAPNTGELFF.

This clonotype was found a few times. This sequence joins TRBV20-1 and TRBJ2-7; D is possibly TRBD1 (6 bases). Trimming cost V 8 bases and J 6 bases, with 14 bases left between them. The CDR3 extends over 11 amino acids. Germline-derived CDR1 and CDR2 are DFQATT and SNEGSKA (reference sequence). This CDR3 reads CSPQLGGEQYF. The CDR3 coding sequence is TGCAGTCCCCAGCTAGGGGGCGAGCAGTACTTC.

This clonotype was seen repeatedly, ten times or more. J is TRBJ2-5 and V is TRBV2; weak D call: TRBD1 (5 bases). V was cut by 6 bases and J by 2 bases, with 10 bases left in between. Germline V CDR1 and CDR2: SNHLY, FYNNEI. The CDR3 has 13 residues. The CDR3 loop is CASRSGLQETQYF. The CDR3 DNA is TGTGCCAGCAGGTCAGGGTTACAAGAGACCCAGTACTTC.

The chain is built from TRBV5-1 and TRBJ2-7, with a possible D match to TRBD1 (6 bases). Deletions cut 0 bases from V and 2 bases from J, with 15 bases between. Germline CDR1 is SGHRS and CDR2 is YFSETQ. The CDR3 is made up of 16 amino acids. CDR3 nucleotide sequence: TGCGCCAGCAGCTTGGGAGGCAGGGGATTAACCTACGAGCAGTACTTC. It codes for CASSLGGRGLTYEQYF.